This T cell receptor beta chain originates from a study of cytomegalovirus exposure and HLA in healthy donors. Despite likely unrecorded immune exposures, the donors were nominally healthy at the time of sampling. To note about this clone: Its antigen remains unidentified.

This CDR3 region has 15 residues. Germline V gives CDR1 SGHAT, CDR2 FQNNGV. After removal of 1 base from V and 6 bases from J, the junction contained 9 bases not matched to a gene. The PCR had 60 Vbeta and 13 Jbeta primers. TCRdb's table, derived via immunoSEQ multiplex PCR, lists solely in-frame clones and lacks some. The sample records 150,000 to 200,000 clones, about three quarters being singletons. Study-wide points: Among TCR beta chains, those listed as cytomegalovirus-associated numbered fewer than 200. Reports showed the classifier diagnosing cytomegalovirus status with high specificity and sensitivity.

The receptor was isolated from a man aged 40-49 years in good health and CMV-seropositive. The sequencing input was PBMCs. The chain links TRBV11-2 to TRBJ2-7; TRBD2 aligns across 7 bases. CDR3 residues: CASSLVFGTNSEQYF. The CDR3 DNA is TGTGCCAGCAGCTTAGTTTTTGGGACTAACTCCGAGCAGTACTTC.